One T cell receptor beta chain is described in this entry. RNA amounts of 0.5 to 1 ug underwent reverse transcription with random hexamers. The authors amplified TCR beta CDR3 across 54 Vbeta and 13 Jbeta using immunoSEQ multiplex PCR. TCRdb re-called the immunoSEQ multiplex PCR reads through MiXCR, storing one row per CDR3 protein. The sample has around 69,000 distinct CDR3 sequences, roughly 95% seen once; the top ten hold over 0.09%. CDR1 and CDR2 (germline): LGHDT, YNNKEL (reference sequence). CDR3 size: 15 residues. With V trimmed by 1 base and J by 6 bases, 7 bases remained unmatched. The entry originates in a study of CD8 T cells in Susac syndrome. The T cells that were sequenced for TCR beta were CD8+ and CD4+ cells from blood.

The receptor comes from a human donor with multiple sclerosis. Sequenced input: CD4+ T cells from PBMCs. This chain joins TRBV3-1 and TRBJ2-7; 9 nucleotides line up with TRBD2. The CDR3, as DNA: TGTGCCAGCAGCCAAGTCCGGGCGGGGGGGCCCGAGCAGTACTTC. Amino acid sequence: CASSQVRAGGPEQYF.